The subject of this entry is one TCR beta chain. Its antigen target is currently unknown. Base qualities are not recorded, but no much larger clone differs from it by a single base. This entry comes from a study of blood T cell repertoires in COVID-19 (dated by TCRdb to about 2020). In terms of the full investigation: Samples from collaborators originated in the United States, Italy and Spain and spanned both the acute and convalescent phases of COVID-19. The material from the prospective study consisted of cDNA or gDNA derived from T cells, B-cell-depleted T cells, or PBMCs. The dataset comprised deeply sampled blood TCRbeta repertoires from subjects exposed to, actively infected with, or recovered from COVID-19. The repertoires were released in a freely available public database meant as a resource for research on the immune response to SARS-CoV-2. Samples were obtained from the ongoing ImmuneRACE study (first 160 participants) and from 1,000 to 1,500 subjects provided by 6 global collaborators. The sample metadata nearly always contained a de-identified subject ID, COVID-19 status, age in years and sex. Where HLA class I and class II types were available, the types were taken from metadata supplied by the sample provider, not from assay-based typing.

V ends up 7 bases short and J 0 bases short, with an unmatched junction base count of 9. Measured from the cysteine to the phenylalanine, the CDR3 is 16 residues long. Of all the DNA, just the CDR3 is kept, 48 bases in frame from base 1. The germline V gene specifies MDHEN as CDR1 and SYDVKM as CDR2. Participants in the prospective study were enrolled through a virtual design, were aged about 18 to 100 years, and lived in roughly 25 United States geographic areas. To assign participants to cohorts, the prospective study relied on clinical history that participants themselves reported in a screening survey and a study questionnaire. In the prospective study, whole blood, serum and a nasopharyngeal or oropharyngeal swab were collected from each participant by mobile phlebotomists. Over a roughly 2-month period, participants in the prospective study had the option of providing additional blood draws and questionnaires. Prospective study blood samples were shipped either frozen or at room temperature before DNA extraction.

TCRbeta CDR3 regions were amplified from genomic DNA by means of the immunoSEQ Assay, a bias-controlled multiplex PCR. In the original analysis: The number of nucleated cells in each sample was estimated by amplification of reference gene primers within the assay. Sequence reads were collapsed and filtered to measure the absolute abundance of every unique TCRbeta CDR3 rearrangement. Productive Simpson clonality was computed per sample as the square root of Simpson's diversity index over productive rearrangements. Sourced from immuneACCESS, this table was stored by TCRdb with only in-frame sequences that have V and J called. A share of the clones is absent; for the studies checked, an unresolved V gene accounts for under half, and the remainder has no known explanation. V and J calls plus clone size are reproduced from that table; the DNA served to infer D and trimming. The sample yields a few hundred thousand clones; 90% were counted once. The ten largest clonotypes hold approximately 4% of the sample.

What the research found in general, with its limitations: Clinical and demographic metadata were provided uncurated, with the amount varying by source and participant.

The sample comprised PBMCs or T cells enriched from blood (not recorded which). This receptor was identified in a woman aged 18 to 35 with acute COVID-19. Recombination joined TRBV28 with TRBJ1-3, with TRBD1 matching 7 junction bases. CDR3 sequence: CASTLLRQGSGNTIYF. At the DNA level, the sequence is TGTGCCAGCACCCTCCTTAGACAGGGCTCTGGAAACACCATATATTTT.